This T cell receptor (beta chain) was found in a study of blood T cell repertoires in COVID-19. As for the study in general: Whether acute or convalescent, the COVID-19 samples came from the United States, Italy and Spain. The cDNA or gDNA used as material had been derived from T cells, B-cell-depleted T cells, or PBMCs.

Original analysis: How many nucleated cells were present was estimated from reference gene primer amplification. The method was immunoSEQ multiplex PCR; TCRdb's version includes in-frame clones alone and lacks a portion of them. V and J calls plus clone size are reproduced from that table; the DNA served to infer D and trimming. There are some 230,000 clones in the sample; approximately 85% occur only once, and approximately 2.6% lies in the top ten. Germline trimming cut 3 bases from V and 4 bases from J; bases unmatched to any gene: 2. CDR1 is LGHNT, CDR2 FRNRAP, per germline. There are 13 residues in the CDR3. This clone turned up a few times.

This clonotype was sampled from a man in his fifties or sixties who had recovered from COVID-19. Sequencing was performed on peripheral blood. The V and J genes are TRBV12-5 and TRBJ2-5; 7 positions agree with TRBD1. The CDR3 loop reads CASGFNRGETQYF. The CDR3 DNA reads TGTGCTAGTGGTTTTAACAGGGGAGAGACCCAGTACTTC.